This TCR beta chain was identified in a study of blood T cell repertoires in COVID-19. As for the study in general: Sources were T cells, B-cell-depleted T cells, or PBMCs; the material itself was cDNA or gDNA.

Germline V gives CDR1 MGHRA, CDR2 YSYEKL. Trimming pared 2 bases from V and 8 bases from J, leaving 21 bases between. The CDR3 loop spans 17 amino acids. In the original processing: Reference gene primer amplification gave estimated nucleated cell counts. Clones were read by immunoSEQ multiplex PCR, and TCRdb kept only the in-frame ones, dropping some. That table is the source of V, J and clone size, and D and trimming were worked out from the DNA. The sample holds roughly 120,000 clones, 86% seen once. The sample comprised peripheral blood. J is TRBJ1-4 and V is TRBV4-1; maybe TRBD1 (5 bases). The origin of this receptor is a human donor in a cohort sampled during active COVID-19. The CDR3 bases are TGCGCCAGCAGCCAATTCCTGGGGCCAAAAATGGGAGAAAAACTGTTTTTT. The encoded protein is CASSQFLGPKMGEKLFF.